Given below is one T cell receptor (beta chain) in context. The sample is drawn from a study of blood T cell repertoires in COVID-19. Across the study: Spain, Italy and the United States supplied samples that represented acute and convalescent COVID-19. The cDNA or gDNA used as material had been derived from T cells, B-cell-depleted T cells, or PBMCs.

The germline CDR1 and CDR2 sequences are SGHAT and FQNNGV. The V segment lost 4 bases and the J segment 4 bases; nucleotides outside the gene matches: 6. The CDR3 length is 14 residues. The data were produced by immunoSEQ multiplex PCR, yet TCRdb's version contains in-frame clones alone and is incomplete. The sample comprises some 270,000 clones, around nine tenths of which are singletons, and approximately 8.2% rests with the top ten. The rearrangement uses TRBV11-2 and TRBJ1-1, with 7 bases matching TRBD1. The receptor comes from a man aged 35-49 years with active or convalescent COVID-19. Material for sequencing was peripheral blood. In DNA, the CDR3 is TGTGCCAGCAGCTCCATCAGGGGGGTCACTGAAGCTTTCTTT. This translates into CASSSIRGVTEAFF.